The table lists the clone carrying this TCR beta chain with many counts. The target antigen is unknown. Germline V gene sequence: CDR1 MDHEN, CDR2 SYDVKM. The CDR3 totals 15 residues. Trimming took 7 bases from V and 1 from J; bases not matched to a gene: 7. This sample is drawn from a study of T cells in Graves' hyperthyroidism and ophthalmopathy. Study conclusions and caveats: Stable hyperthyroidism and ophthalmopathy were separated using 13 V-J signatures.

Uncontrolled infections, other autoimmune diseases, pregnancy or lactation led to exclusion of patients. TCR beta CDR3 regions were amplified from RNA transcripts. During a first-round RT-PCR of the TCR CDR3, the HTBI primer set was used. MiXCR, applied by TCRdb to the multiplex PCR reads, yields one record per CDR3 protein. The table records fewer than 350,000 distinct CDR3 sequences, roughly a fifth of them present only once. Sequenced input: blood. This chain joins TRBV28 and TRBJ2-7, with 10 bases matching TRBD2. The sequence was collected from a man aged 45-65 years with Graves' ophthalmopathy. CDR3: CASTRSSGSSYEQYF. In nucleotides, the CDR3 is TGTGCCAGCACGAGATCTAGCGGGAGTTCCTACGAGCAGTACTTC.